These T cell receptor beta chains were read from a single sample in a study of T-cell memory formation after mild COVID-19. MiXCR, applied by TCRdb to the 5' RACE reads, yields one record per CDR3 protein. Of about 340,000 distinct CDR3 sequences listed, around 15% are singletons. The specimen sequenced was PBMCs or a T cell subset sorted from them (not recorded which). The receptors were sampled from a man younger than 30 who had mild COVID-19 (a few samples of this study predate the infection). Cell type and time point are not known. Both conserved end residues are part of each CDR3. Fields, in order: D gene, J gene, clone size, V gene, CDR3 protein, CDR3 DNA. D genes are given only for firm matches. The size entry is marked missing in some rows and otherwise reads once, few, many or a size class.

>TRBD2|TRBJ2-5|-|TRBV29-1
CSVAGTSGGLETQYF
TGCAGCGTTGCTGGGACTAGCGGGGGGTTAGAGACCCAGTACTTC
>TRBD2|TRBJ2-3|many|TRBV20-1
CSAPTTSGSTDTQYF
TGCAGTGCCCCGACTACTAGCGGGAGCACAGATACGCAGTATTTT
>-|TRBJ1-1|few|TRBV4-1
CASSLLRLQTEAFF
TGCGCCAGCAGCCTCCTCCGTTTGCAGACTGAAGCTTTCTTT
>TRBD2|TRBJ2-5|many|TRBV11-2
CASSPGLAGLLGETQYF
TGTGCCAGCAGCCCGGGACTAGCGGGGCTCCTGGGGGAGACCCAGTACTTC
>-|TRBJ2-1|few|TRBV4-3
CASSLRFLDPKGGEQFF
TGCGCCAGCAGCCTTCGATTTCTGGATCCAAAGGGAGGTGAGCAGTTCTTC
>TRBD1|TRBJ1-4|few|TRBV5-1
CASRTEGQSNEKLFF
TGCGCCAGCAGGACGGAGGGACAGAGTAATGAAAAACTGTTTTTT
>-|TRBJ1-2|few|TRBV6-2/TRBV6-3
CASLGVGQNYGYTF
TGTGCCAGCTTAGGGGTCGGACAGAACTATGGCTACACCTTC
>-|TRBJ2-1|-|TRBV29-1
CSVGVGGSYNEQFF
TGCAGCGTTGGGGTTGGGGGATCCTACAATGAGCAGTTCTTC
>-|TRBJ1-1|-|TRBV7-2
CASSPQQGRNTEAFF
TGTGCCAGCAGCCCCCAGCAGGGTAGGAACACTGAAGCTTTCTTT
>-|TRBJ2-5|many|TRBV25-1
CASRDSSRETQYF
TGTGCCAGCAGAGACTCAAGCAGGGAGACCCAGTACTTC